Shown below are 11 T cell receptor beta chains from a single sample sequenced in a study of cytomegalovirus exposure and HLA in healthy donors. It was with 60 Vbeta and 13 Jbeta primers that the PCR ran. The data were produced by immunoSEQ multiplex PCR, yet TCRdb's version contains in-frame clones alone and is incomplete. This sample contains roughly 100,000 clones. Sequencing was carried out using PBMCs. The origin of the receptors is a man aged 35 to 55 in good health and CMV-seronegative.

The CDR3 coding sequence is TGTGCCAGCAGCTTGGTCGCAGCGATGCAAGAGACCCAGTACTTC. This translates into CASSLVAAMQETQYF. V is TRBV7-9 and J is TRBJ2-5; D call uncertain. The CDR3 totals 15 residues. V lost 3 bases to trimming and J lost 2 bases, with 13 bases between them. Looked up from germline, CDR1 is SEHNR and CDR2 is FQNEAQ (reference sequence).

The CDR3 DNA reads as TGTGCCAGCAGCGAATGGACCGGAGGATACGAGCAGTACTTC. Translated: CASSEWTGGYEQYF. The rearrangement links TRBV9 to TRBJ2-7; D is perhaps TRBD2 (5 bases). Trimming took 3 bases from V and 4 from J, leaving 14 bases between them. CDR3 size: 14 residues. CDR1 and CDR2 from the germline V gene are SGDLS and YYNGEE.

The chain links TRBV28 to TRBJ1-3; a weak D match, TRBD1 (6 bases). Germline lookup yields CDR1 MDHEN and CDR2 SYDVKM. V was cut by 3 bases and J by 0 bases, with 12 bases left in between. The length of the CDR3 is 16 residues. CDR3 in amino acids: CASSLAGDYSGNTIYF. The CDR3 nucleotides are TGTGCCAGCAGTTTGGCAGGGGACTACTCTGGAAACACCATATATTTT. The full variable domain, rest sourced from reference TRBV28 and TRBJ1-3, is DVKVTQSSRYLVKRTGEKVFLECVQDMDHENMFWYRQDPGLGLRLIYFSYDVKMKEKGDIPEGYSVSREKKERFSLILESASTNQTSMYLCASSLAGDYSGNTIYFGEGSWLTVV.

The CDR3 DNA reads as TGTGCCAGCAGGGAAATTACAGGGGTTAGGGTTAACGAGCAGTACTTC. Its protein product is CASREITGVRVNEQYF. This rearrangement joins TRBV28 to TRBJ2-7, with 7 bases aligning to TRBD1. The CDR3 loop spans 16 amino acids. The J segment lost 5 bases and the V segment lost 6 bases, leaving 16 bases of the junction unmatched. Germline V gene lookup returns CDR1 MDHEN and CDR2 SYDVKM.

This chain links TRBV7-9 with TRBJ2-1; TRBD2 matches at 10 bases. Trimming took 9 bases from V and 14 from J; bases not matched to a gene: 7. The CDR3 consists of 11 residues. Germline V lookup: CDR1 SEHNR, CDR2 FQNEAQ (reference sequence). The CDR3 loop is CASNSGGAEFF. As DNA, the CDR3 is TGTGCCAGTAACAGCGGGGGGGCAGAGTTCTTC. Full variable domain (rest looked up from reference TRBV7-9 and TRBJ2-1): DTGVSQNPRHKITKRGQNVTFRCDPISEHNRLYWYRQTLGQGPEFLTYFQNEAQLEKSRLLSDRFSAERPKGSFSTLEIQRTEQGDSAMYLCASNSGGAEFFGPGTRLTVL.

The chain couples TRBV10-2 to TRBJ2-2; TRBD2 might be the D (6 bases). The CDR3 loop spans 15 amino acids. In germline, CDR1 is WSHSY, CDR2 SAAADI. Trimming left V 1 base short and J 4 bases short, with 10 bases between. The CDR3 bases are TGCGCCAGCAGTGAGTTAGCGGACCGCACCGGGGAGCTGTTTTTT. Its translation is CASSELADRTGELFF.

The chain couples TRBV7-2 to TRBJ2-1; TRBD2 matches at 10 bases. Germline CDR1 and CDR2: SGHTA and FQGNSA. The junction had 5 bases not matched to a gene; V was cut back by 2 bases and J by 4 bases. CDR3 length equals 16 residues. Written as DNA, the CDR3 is TGTGCCAGCAGCTTACGAAGCGGGAGGGCTTACAATGAGCAGTTCTTC. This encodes CASSLRSGRAYNEQFF.

CDR3 sequence reads: CASSLTSGDNNEQFF. The CDR3 bases are TGTGCCAGCAGCTTAACTAGCGGGGACAACAATGAGCAGTTCTTC. V and J are TRBV7-9 and TRBJ2-1; 10 bases align to TRBD2. The V gene end was trimmed by 2 bases and the J gene end by 5 bases; junction bases not matched to a gene: 3. The CDR3 loop spans 15 amino acids. The germline gives CDR1 SEHNR, CDR2 FQNEAQ (reference sequence).

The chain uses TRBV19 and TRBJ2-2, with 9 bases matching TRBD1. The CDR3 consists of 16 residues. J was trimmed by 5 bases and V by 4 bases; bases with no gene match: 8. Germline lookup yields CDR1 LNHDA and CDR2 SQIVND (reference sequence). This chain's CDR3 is CASSRDRGYLTGELFF. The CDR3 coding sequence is TGTGCCAGTAGTAGAGACAGGGGGTATCTTACCGGGGAGCTGTTTTTT. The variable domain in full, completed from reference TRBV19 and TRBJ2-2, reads DGGITQSPKYLFRKEGQNVTLSCEQNLNHDAMYWYRQDPGQGLRLIYYSQIVNDFQKGDIAEGYSVSREKKESFPLTVTSAQKNPTAFYLCASSRDRGYLTGELFFGEGSRLTVL.

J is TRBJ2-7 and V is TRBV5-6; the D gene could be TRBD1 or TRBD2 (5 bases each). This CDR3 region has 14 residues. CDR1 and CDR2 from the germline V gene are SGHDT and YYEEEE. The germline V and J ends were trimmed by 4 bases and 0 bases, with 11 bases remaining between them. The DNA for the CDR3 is TGTGCCAGCAGCGTGGGACGGAGCTCCTACGAGCAGTACTTC. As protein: CASSVGRSSYEQYF.

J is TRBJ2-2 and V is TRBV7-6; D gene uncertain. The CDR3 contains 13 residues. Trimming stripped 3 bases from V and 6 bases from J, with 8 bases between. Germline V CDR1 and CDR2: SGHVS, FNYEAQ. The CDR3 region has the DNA TGTGCCAGCAGCTTTGAAGTAGCCGGGGAGCTGTTTTTT. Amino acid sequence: CASSFEVAGELFF.